The 3 T cell receptor beta chains reported below all come from one sample, sequenced in a study of metastatic and nonmetastatic thyroid tumors. Nobody among the patients had been given any treatment before thyroid surgery. TCRdb redid the clone calls on the PCR reads using MiXCR. This table holds about 19,000 clones, 25% to 35% found once. Material for sequencing was tumor tissue. The receptors stem from a female donor with papillary thyroid cancer or a benign thyroid nodule (not recorded which). Some clones in this sample may be carry-over from other donors' samples.

In its sample, this clone was seen many times. The chain is built from TRBV7-9 and TRBJ2-2; TRBD1 aligns across 8 bases. Germline CDR1 reads SEHNR; CDR2 reads FQNEAQ (reference sequence). V trimming: 5 bases; J trimming: 3 bases; junction bases outside the gene matches: 5. The CDR3 is 15 residues long. The CDR3 DNA follows: TGTGCCAGCAGCAACGGACAGGGTTACACCGGGGAGCTGTTTTTT. Translation: CASSNGQGYTGELFF. Looking up the rest from reference TRBV7-9 and TRBJ2-2 gives the full variable domain: DTGVSQNPRHKITKRGQNVTFRCDPISEHNRLYWYRQTLGQGPEFLTYFQNEAQLEKSRLLSDRFSAERPKGSFSTLEIQRTEQGDSAMYLCASSNGQGYTGELFFGEGSRLTVL.

The chain uses TRBV29-1 and TRBJ2-7; 8 nucleotides agree with TRBD2. This CDR3 has 12 amino acids. CDR1 and CDR2 from the germline V gene are SQVTM and ANQGSEA. After removal of 3 bases from V and 5 bases from J, the junction contained 3 bases not matched to a gene. The CDR3 reads CSVEVSGDEQYF. The DNA of the CDR3 is TGCAGCGTTGAGGTTAGCGGGGACGAGCAGTACTTC.

This clone was observed at least ten times. The chain is built from TRBV7-9 and TRBJ2-7, with 13 nucleotides matching TRBD2. The V segment lost 10 bases and the J segment 6 bases; nucleotides outside the gene matches: 6. This CDR3 is built from 13 residues. In germline, CDR1 is SEHNR, CDR2 FQNEAQ (reference sequence). The CDR3: CATGTSGKSEQYF. In nucleotides, the CDR3 is TGTGCCACGGGGACTAGCGGGAAGTCCGAGCAGTACTTC.